This T cell receptor (beta chain) was observed in a study of CD8 T cells in ankylosing spondylitis (TCRdb year 2017). With respect to the entire study: T cell receptor beta repertoires were profiled in healthy donors and ankylosing spondylitis patients so that disease-linked TCR variants could be found. The full study cohort comprised approximately 23 ankylosing spondylitis patients and roughly 100 healthy donors. Peripheral blood samples were taken, and synovial fluid was additionally collected from ankylosing spondylitis patients. Findings and caveats that apply to the study as a whole: Some motif variants had previously been reported in the synovial fluid and blood of reactive arthritis patients, which suggests shared mechanisms of disease initiation. According to the report, matched synovial fluid samples from ankylosing spondylitis patients were significantly enriched for the disease-linked clones. In peripheral blood, the disease-linked clones were found at relatively low frequencies and had a CD8+ phenotype. A TCR beta motif of fewer than 10 highly homologous amino acid variants appeared characteristic of blood from ankylosing spondylitis patients.

The germline V gene (reference sequence) provides CDR1 DFQATT and CDR2 SNEGSKA. Trimming accounts for 7 bases at V and 3 bases at J, while the number of junction bases matched to no gene is 15. Its CDR3 holds 15 amino acids, cysteine through phenylalanine. Kept here is only the CDR3 DNA, which spans 45 bases and is read in frame from base 1. TCRdb names Illumina HiSeq 2500 as the instrument used. TCR beta libraries were prepared by quantitative 5'-RACE with molecular barcodes. For the original study's pipeline: A new computational method, built on a probabilistic model of VDJ rearrangement, was used to identify disease-linked TCR variants. Clones were called with MiXCR by TCRdb after fastp trimmed the public reads at Q25, and only in-frame beta chains were retained. Rows with a matching CDR3 protein are joined into one entry that keeps the most common DNA and genes. The V and J calls follow TCRdb's processing rather than the paper's. The sample includes around 100,000 distinct CDR3 sequences, with 24% observed a single time. Over 9% of the sample belongs to the ten largest clones.

For each ankylosing spondylitis patient, the synovial fluid sample was matched to a blood sample from that same patient. This clonotype was recorded many times. The specificity of this receptor is unknown. No quality values exist for individual bases; no much larger clone is one base distant. This clonotype originated in a male donor with ankylosing spondylitis. Sequenced sample: synovial fluid, either unsorted or a sorted T cell fraction (not recorded which). This chain joins TRBV20-1 to TRBJ2-7, and TRBD1 aligns with 7 junction nucleotides. The CDR3 here reads CSVPTGSPPGYEQYF. The nucleotide sequence reads as follows: TGCAGTGTCCCGACAGGGAGCCCACCCGGCTACGAGCAGTACTTC.